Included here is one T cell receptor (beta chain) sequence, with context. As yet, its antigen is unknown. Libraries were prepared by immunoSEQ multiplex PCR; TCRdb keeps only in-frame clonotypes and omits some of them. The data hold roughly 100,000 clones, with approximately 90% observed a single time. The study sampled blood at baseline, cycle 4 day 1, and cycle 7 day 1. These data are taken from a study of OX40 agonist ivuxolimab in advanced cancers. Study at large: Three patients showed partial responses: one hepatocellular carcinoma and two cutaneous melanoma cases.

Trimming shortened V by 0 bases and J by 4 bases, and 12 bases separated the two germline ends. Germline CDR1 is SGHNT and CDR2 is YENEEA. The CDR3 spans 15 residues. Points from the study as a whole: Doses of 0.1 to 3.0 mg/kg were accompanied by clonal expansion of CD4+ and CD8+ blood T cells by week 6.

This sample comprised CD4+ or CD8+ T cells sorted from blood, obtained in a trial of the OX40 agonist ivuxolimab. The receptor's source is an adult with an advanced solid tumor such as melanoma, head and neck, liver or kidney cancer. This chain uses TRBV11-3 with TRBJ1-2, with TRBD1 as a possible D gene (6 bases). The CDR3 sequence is CASSLDPRGTYGYTF. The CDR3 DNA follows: TGTGCCAGCAGCTTAGATCCCAGGGGCACCTATGGCTACACCTTC.